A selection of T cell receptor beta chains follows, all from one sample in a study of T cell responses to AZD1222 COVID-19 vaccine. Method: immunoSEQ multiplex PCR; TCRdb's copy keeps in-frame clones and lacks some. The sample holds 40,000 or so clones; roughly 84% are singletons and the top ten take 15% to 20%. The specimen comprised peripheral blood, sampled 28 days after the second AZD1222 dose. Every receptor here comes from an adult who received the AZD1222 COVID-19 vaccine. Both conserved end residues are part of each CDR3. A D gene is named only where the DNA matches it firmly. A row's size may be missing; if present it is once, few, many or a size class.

CASSSSSGGTEAFF TGTGCCAGCAGTTCTTCCTCAGGGGGCACTGAAGCTTTCTTT TRBD1 TRBJ1-1 few TRBV27
CASSILWGQPQHF TGTGCCAGTAGTATTTTGTGGGGCCAGCCCCAGCATTTT - TRBJ1-5 hyperexpanded TRBV19
CASSRTGTEAFF TGTGCCAGCAGTAGGACGGGAACTGAAGCTTTCTTT - TRBJ1-1 - TRBV12-3/TRBV12-4
CASSNLSGRAGYTF TGTGCCAGCAGCAACTTATCAGGGAGGGCTGGCTACACCTTC - TRBJ1-2 once TRBV21-1
CASSPTGRSNQPQHF TGCGCCAGCAGCCCGACCGGGAGAAGCAATCAGCCCCAGCATTTT - TRBJ1-5 - TRBV5-1
CASSLWGLRDTQYF TGTGCCAGCAGCTTGTGGGGGCTTAGGGATACGCAGTATTTT - TRBJ2-3 - TRBV5-4
CATSRELSGGGYTF TGTGCCACCAGCAGAGAGTTATCTGGGGGCGGCTACACCTTC - TRBJ1-2 - TRBV15
CASSTYQENTEAFF TGCGCCAGCAGCACCTACCAAGAGAACACTGAAGCTTTCTTT - TRBJ1-1 - TRBV4-1
CASSWDVYEQYF TGTGCCAGCAGCTGGGACGTCTACGAGCAGTACTTC - TRBJ2-7 once TRBV5-5
CASSALGATSSYEQYF TGTGCCAGCAGTGCCCTCGGGGCCACGAGCTCCTACGAGCAGTACTTC - TRBJ2-7 - TRBV6-1
CASSLPPRGYTF TGTGCCAGCAGCTTGCCGCCCAGAGGCTACACCTTC - TRBJ1-2 - TRBV5-8
CASSYIGMGHTGELFF TGTGCCAGCAGTTACATAGGGATGGGGCACACCGGGGAGCTGTTTTTT - TRBJ2-2 - TRBV6-5
CASGGGFYEQYF TGTGCCAGCGGGGGGGGATTTTACGAGCAGTACTTC TRBD2 TRBJ2-7 medium-sized TRBV6-5
CASEPGQGRNTEAFF TGTGCCAGCGAACCGGGACAGGGAAGGAACACTGAAGCTTTCTTT TRBD1 TRBJ1-1 - TRBV6-5
CASVPPRGTEAFF TGTGCCAGCGTCCCCCCCAGGGGGACTGAAGCTTTCTTT TRBD1 TRBJ1-1 - TRBV6-5
CASSFPGQGKDGYTF TGTGCCAGCAGCTTTCCGGGACAGGGGAAGGATGGCTACACCTTC TRBD1 TRBJ1-2 once TRBV3-1/TRBV3-2
CASSQGGATNEKLFF TGTGCCAGCAGCCAAGGCGGTGCAACTAATGAAAAACTGTTTTTT - TRBJ1-4 few TRBV11-3
CASSPQTGVVYGYTF TGTGCCAGCAGCCCTCAGACAGGGGTGGTCTATGGCTACACCTTC TRBD1 TRBJ1-2 - TRBV7-2
CSHPRGGAHYEQYF TGCAGCCACCCTCGCGGGGGGGCCCACTACGAGCAGTACTTC TRBD2 TRBJ2-7 - TRBV29-1
CASSPDVAGATGELFF TGCGCCAGCAGCCCGGACGTAGCGGGGGCCACCGGGGAGCTGTTTTTT TRBD2 TRBJ2-2 few TRBV5-1
CASSPDRVNSPLHF TGTGCCAGCTCACCCGACAGGGTTAATTCACCCCTCCACTTT TRBD1 TRBJ1-6 - TRBV18
CASRGSRATSYTF TGTGCCAGCAGGGGGAGTAGGGCCACTTCCTACACCTTC - TRBJ1-2 - TRBV6-5
CASSYRDRVYGYTF TGTGCCAGCAGTTATAGGGACAGGGTTTATGGCTACACCTTC TRBD1 TRBJ1-2 - TRBV6-5
CASSENRLAVEQFF TGTGCCAGCAGTGAGAACCGACTAGCGGTTGAGCAGTTCTTC TRBD2 TRBJ2-1 - TRBV6-1
CASSLDVGAGQPQHF TGTGCCAGCAGCTTGGACGTGGGGGCAGGGCAGCCCCAGCATTTT - TRBJ1-5 few TRBV5-4
CASRWGTGAQEQYF TGTGCCAGCAGGTGGGGGACAGGGGCTCAGGAGCAGTACTTC TRBD1 TRBJ2-7 once TRBV7-6
CASSLPPGQSAGYTF TGCGCCAGCAGCTTGCCCCCAGGACAGTCAGCAGGCTACACCTTC - TRBJ1-2 once TRBV5-1
CASSPRTGTLGEQYF TGTGCCAGCAGTCCCCGGACAGGGACCCTGGGAGAGCAGTACTTC TRBD1 TRBJ2-7 - TRBV6-5
CASSIYRLAGESYNEQFF TGTGCCAGTAGTATCTATCGTCTAGCGGGGGAGAGCTACAATGAGCAGTTCTTC TRBD2 TRBJ2-1 - TRBV19
CASIITGNNQPQHF TGTGCCAGCATCATTACAGGTAACAATCAGCCCCAGCATTTT - TRBJ1-5 - TRBV28
CASSLDAHSYEQYF TGCGCCAGCAGCTTGGACGCGCACTCCTACGAGCAGTACTTC - TRBJ2-7 few TRBV5-1
CASSLAQDRGTEAFF TGCGCCAGCAGCTTGGCCCAGGACAGGGGGACTGAAGCTTTCTTT TRBD1 TRBJ1-1 - TRBV5-1
CASSYGPIDEQYF TGTGCCAGCAGTTATGGCCCGATCGACGAGCAGTACTTC - TRBJ2-7 - TRBV27
CASSQPDRADYGYTF TGCGCCAGCAGCCAACCCGACAGGGCCGACTATGGCTACACCTTC TRBD1 TRBJ1-2 - TRBV4-1